Listed below are T cell receptor beta chains from one sample, sequenced in a study of shared clonotypes between healthy human individuals. Repertoires were generated with immunoSEQ multiplex PCR, while TCRdb's copy carries only in-frame clones and drops some. The sample carries roughly 530,000 clones, around 96% recorded once. Sequencing was carried out using naive CD4+ T cells sorted from blood. The receptors stem from a woman aged 25-40 years in good health. The CDR3 runs from the conserved cysteine through the conserved F or W. The D gene is left open where the match is weak. The size of a clone is reported for some rows only, either as once, few or many, or as a class for expanded clones.

J	D	size	length	V	DNA	CDR3
TRBJ1-1	-	-	14	TRBV29-1	TGCAGCGCTCGGATGCCCAGGTCCAACACTGAAGCTTTCTTT	CSARMPRSNTEAFF
TRBJ1-2	-	-	14	TRBV28	TGTGCCAGCAGTTTAGCGCCCATCCCCGGTGGCTACACCTTC	CASSLAPIPGGYTF
TRBJ2-7	-	-	19	TRBV5-1	TGCGCCAGCAGCTTCGCCGGGACAGGTGGCGTAGCGGGGGCCTACGAGCAGTACTTC	CASSFAGTGGVAGAYEQYF
TRBJ1-3	-	few	13	TRBV2	TGTGCCAGCAGAACAGACTCTGGAAACACCATATATTTT	CASRTDSGNTIYF
TRBJ2-7	TRBD1	-	15	TRBV5-1	TGCGCCAGCAGCACGGCCGGGACAGGGAACCACGAGCAGTACTTC	CASSTAGTGNHEQYF
TRBJ2-1	TRBD1	-	16	TRBV7-9	TGTGCCAGCAGCCCCACGGGACAGGGGGCTTACAATGAGCAGTTCTTC	CASSPTGQGAYNEQFF
TRBJ2-2	-	once	13	TRBV2	TGTGCCAGCAGTGTCAACAGGGAGGCGGAGCTGTTTTTT	CASSVNREAELFF
TRBJ1-2	-	-	13	TRBV6-1	TGTGCCAGCAGTGAACAGGATTCCTATGGCTACACCTTC	CASSEQDSYGYTF
TRBJ2-5	-	-	15	TRBV18	TGTGCCAGCTCGGCTGGGGTGGCGGGGAAAGAGACCCAGTACTTC	CASSAGVAGKETQYF
TRBJ2-7	TRBD1	-	18	TRBV5-1	TGCGCCAGCAGCTTGGTGTCGGTGGTGGGACAGAGCCTTTACGAGCAGTACTTC	CASSLVSVVGQSLYEQYF
TRBJ1-1	-	few	10	TRBV29-1	TGCAGCGTGGGCAGGAGTGAAGCTTTCTTT	CSVGRSEAFF
TRBJ2-1	-	-	15	TRBV11-2	TGTGCCAGCAGCTTAGGAGGGGGCTCCTACAATGAGCAGTTCTTC	CASSLGGGSYNEQFF
TRBJ2-2	-	-	13	TRBV5-4	TGTGCCAGCAGCTCCGGGGTCACCGGGGAGCTGTTTTTT	CASSSGVTGELFF
TRBJ2-7	-	-	14	TRBV5-4	TGTGCCAGCAGCTTAGGGGGACAACCCTACGAGCAGTACTTC	CASSLGGQPYEQYF
TRBJ2-7	TRBD2	once	17	TRBV18	TGTGCCAGCTCACCATATTCCAGGGCTAGCGGGAGAGACGAGCAGTACTTC	CASSPYSRASGRDEQYF
TRBJ1-5	-	-	13	TRBV28	TGTGCCAGCAGATGGGACCCAAATCAGCCCCAGCATTTT	CASRWDPNQPQHF
TRBJ1-1	-	-	14	TRBV5-1	TGCGCCAGCAGCTTGCAGGGCCAAAACACTGAAGCTTTCTTT	CASSLQGQNTEAFF
TRBJ2-2	TRBD1	-	16	TRBV2	TGTGCCAGCAGCGACAGGGGCCCTTCTAACACCGGGGAGCTGTTTTTT	CASSDRGPSNTGELFF
TRBJ2-7	-	-	16	TRBV14	TGTGCCAGCAGCCAAGTTGGAGGCCCAAGCTCCTACGAGCAGTACTTC	CASSQVGGPSSYEQYF
TRBJ2-6	TRBD2	-	17	TRBV28	TGTGCCAGCGGACGACTAGCGGGAGTAGGTGGGGCCAACGTCCTGACTTTC	CASGRLAGVGGANVLTF
TRBJ1-1	-	-	15	TRBV7-9	TGTGCCAGCAGTCCACCACCTGACAGACCCACTGAAGCTTTCTTT	CASSPPPDRPTEAFF
TRBJ1-3	-	-	15	TRBV6-5	TGTGCCAGCAGTTACTCGGAAAACGGAGGAAACACCATATATTTT	CASSYSENGGNTIYF
TRBJ1-2	-	-	15	TRBV9	TGTGCCAGCAGCGCCGGGCGTCCGGAACTTAGAGGCTACACCTTC	CASSAGRPELRGYTF
TRBJ2-7	TRBD2	-	16	TRBV5-4	TGTGCCAGCAGCACGGGACTAGCGGGAGTGAGGTACGAGCAGTACTTC	CASSTGLAGVRYEQYF
TRBJ2-1	TRBD1	-	13	TRBV4-2	TGTGCCAGCAGTCCTGACAGGGGCGGCGAGCAGTTCTTC	CASSPDRGGEQFF
TRBJ2-3	-	-	12	TRBV6-5	TGTGCCAGTAGCGGAAGCACAGATACGCAGTATTTT	CASSGSTDTQYF
TRBJ1-2	-	-	14	TRBV5-4	TGTGCCAGCAGCTTGGCCGGTACTAACTATGGCTACACCTTC	CASSLAGTNYGYTF
TRBJ1-2	-	-	15	TRBV18	TGTGCCAGCTCACCGGGGCGGATATACTACTATGGCTACACCTTC	CASSPGRIYYYGYTF
TRBJ2-2	TRBD2	-	16	TRBV5-1	TGCGCCAGCAGCCCGGGCGGGCTAGCGGTCAACGGGGAGCTGTTTTTT	CASSPGGLAVNGELFF
TRBJ2-7	TRBD1	-	14	TRBV2	TGTGCCAGCGAGAATGACAGGGGGCCCTACGAGCAGTACTTC	CASENDRGPYEQYF
TRBJ1-5	-	-	13	TRBV23-1	TGCGCCAGCGGGGCGGGGGGCGATCAGCCCCAGCATTTT	CASGAGGDQPQHF
TRBJ1-5	-	-	13	TRBV29-1	TGCAGCGTCCGGGCCGCTAGCAATCAGCCCCAGCATTTT	CSVRAASNQPQHF
TRBJ1-1	TRBD1	-	15	TRBV4-2	TGTGCCAGCAGCCGGACCACAGGGGCTGGCACTGAAGCTTTCTTT	CASSRTTGAGTEAFF